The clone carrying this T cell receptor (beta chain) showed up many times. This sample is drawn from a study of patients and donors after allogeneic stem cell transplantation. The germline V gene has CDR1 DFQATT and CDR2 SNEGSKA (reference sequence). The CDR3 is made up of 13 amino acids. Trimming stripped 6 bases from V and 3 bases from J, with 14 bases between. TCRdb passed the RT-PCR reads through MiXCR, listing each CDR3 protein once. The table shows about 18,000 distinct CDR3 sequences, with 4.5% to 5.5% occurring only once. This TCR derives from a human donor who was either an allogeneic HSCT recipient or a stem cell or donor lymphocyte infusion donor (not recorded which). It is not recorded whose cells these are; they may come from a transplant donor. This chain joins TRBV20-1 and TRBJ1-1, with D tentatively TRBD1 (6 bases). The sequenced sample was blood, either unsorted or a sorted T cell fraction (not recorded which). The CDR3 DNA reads TGCAGTGCCCACCGTAACAGGGACACTGAAGCTTTCTTT. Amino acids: CSAHRNRDTEAFF.